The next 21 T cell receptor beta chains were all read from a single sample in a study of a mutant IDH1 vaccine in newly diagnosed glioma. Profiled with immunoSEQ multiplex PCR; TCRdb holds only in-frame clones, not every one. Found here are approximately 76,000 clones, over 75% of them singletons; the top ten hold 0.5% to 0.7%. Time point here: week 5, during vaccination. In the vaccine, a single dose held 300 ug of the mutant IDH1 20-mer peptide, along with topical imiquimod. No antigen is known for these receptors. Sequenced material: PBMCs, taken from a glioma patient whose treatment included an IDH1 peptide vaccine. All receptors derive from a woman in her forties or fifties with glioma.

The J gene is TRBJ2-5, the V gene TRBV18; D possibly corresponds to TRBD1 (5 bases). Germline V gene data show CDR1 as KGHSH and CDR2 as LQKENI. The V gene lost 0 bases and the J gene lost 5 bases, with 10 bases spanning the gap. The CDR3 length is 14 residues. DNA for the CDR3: TGTGCCAGCTCACCACCTCAGGGTGGGGAGACCCAGTACTTC. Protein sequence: CASSPPQGGETQYF.

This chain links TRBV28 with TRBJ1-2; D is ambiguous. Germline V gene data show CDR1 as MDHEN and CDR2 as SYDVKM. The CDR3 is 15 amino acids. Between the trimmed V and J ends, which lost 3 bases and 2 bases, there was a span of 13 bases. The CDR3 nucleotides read TGTGCCAGCAGTTTCCTCCGAATGGCCAACTATGGCTACACCTTC. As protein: CASSFLRMANYGYTF.

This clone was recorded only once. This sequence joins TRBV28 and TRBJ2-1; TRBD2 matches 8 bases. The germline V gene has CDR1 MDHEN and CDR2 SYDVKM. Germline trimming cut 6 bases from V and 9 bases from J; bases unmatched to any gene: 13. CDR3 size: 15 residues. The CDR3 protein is CASSPLDQRESEQFF. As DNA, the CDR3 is TGTGCCAGCAGCCCCCTAGACCAGCGGGAGAGTGAGCAGTTCTTC.

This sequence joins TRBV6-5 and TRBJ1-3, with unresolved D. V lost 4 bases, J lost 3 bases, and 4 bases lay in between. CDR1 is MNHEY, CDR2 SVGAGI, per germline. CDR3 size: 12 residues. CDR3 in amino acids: CASSLSGNTIYF. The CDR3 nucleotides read TGTGCCAGCAGTTTAAGTGGAAACACCATATATTTT.

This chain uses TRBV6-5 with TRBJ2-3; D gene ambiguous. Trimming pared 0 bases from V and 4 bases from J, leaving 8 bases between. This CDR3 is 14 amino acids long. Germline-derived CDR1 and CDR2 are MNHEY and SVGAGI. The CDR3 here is CASSYSYGPDTQYF. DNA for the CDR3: TGTGCCAGCAGTTACTCGTACGGGCCAGATACGCAGTATTTT.

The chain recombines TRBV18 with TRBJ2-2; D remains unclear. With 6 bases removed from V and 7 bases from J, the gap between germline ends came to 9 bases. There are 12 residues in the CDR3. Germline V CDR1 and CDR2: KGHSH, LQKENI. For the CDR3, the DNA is TGTGCCAGCTCCGCCGGTTTCGGGGAGCTGTTTTTT. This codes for CASSAGFGELFF.

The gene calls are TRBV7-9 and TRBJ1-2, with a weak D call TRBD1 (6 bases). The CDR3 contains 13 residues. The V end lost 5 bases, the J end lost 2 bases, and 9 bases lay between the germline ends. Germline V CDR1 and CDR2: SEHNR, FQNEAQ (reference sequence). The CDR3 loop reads CASSPDRNYGYTF. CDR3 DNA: TGTGCCAGCAGCCCCGACAGGAACTATGGCTACACCTTC. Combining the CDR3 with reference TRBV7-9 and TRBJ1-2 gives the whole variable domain DTGVSQNPRHKITKRGQNVTFRCDPISEHNRLYWYRQTLGQGPEFLTYFQNEAQLEKSRLLSDRFSAERPKGSFSTLEIQRTEQGDSAMYLCASSPDRNYGYTFGSGTRLTVV.

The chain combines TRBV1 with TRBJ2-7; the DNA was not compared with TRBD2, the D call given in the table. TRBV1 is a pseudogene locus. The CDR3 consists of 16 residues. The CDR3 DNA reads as TGCACCAGCAGCCAAGATGGGACTAGATCCCCCTACGAGCAGTACTTC. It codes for CTSSQDGTRSPYEQYF.

The CDR3 loop is CASSGQAFYEQYF. The CDR3 bases are TGTGCCAGCAGTGGACAGGCGTTCTACGAGCAGTACTTC. The rearrangement joins TRBV6-6 to TRBJ2-7; 7 bases align to TRBD1. Germline values: CDR1 MNHNY, CDR2 SVGAGI (reference sequence). V shed 5 bases and J 3 bases; nucleotides not matched to a gene: 4. The CDR3 is 13 residues long.

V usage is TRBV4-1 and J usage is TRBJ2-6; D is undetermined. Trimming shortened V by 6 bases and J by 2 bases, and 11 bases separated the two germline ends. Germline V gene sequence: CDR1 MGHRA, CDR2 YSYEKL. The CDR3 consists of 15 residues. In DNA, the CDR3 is TGCGCCAGCAGGGGATTATCGGCTGGGGCCAACGTCCTGACTTTC. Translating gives CASRGLSAGANVLTF.

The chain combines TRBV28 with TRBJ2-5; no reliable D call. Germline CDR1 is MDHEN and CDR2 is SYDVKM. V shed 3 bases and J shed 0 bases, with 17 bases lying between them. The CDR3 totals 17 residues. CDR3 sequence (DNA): TGTGCCAGCAGTTTTCGGGTCCCTCGGACCTACCAAGAGACCCAGTACTTC. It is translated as CASSFRVPRTYQETQYF.

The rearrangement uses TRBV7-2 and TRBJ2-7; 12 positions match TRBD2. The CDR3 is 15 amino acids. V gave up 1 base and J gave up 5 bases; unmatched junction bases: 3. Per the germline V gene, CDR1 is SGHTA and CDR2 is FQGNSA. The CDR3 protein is CASSLETSGRDEQYF. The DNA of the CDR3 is TGTGCCAGCAGCTTAGAGACTAGCGGGAGAGACGAGCAGTACTTC.

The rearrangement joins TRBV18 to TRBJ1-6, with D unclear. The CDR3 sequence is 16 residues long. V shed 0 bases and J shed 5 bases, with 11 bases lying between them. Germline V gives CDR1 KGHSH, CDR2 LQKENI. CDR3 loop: CASSPPSGRDNSPLHF. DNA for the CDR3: TGTGCCAGCTCACCACCCAGCGGGCGAGATAATTCACCCCTCCACTTT.

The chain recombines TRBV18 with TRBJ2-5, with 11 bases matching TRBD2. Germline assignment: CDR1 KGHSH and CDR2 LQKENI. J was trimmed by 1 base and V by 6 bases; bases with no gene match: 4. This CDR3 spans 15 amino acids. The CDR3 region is CASSYGLAGQETQYF. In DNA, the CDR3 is TGTGCCAGCTCGTACGGACTAGCGGGCCAAGAGACCCAGTACTTC.

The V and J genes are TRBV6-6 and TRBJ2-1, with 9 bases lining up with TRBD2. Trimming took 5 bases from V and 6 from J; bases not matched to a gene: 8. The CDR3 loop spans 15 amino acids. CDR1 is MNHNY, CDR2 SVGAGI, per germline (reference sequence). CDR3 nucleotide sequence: TGTGCCAGCAGTAACCCATTACTAGCGGGCAATGAGCAGTTCTTC. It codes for CASSNPLLAGNEQFF.

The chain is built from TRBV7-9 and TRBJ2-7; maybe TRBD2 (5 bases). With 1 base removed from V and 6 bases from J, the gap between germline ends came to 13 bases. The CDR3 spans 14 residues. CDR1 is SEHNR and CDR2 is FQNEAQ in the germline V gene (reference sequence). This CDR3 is CASSLGEPEGEQYF. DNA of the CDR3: TGTGCCAGCAGCTTAGGGGAACCCGAGGGCGAGCAGTACTTC.

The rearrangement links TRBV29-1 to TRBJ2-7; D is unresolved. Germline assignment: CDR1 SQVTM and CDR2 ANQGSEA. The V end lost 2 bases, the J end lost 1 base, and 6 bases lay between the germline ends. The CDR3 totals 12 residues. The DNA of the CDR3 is TGCAGCGTTGAACTGGTTTCCTACGAGCAGTACTTC. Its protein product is CSVELVSYEQYF.

CDR3 coding DNA: TGTGCCAGTAGTCCGGGACTAGGAGGAGATACGCAGTATTTT. Its translation: CASSPGLGGDTQYF. The chain combines TRBV19 with TRBJ2-3, with 8 bases identical to TRBD2. The CDR3 consists of 14 residues. The germline gives CDR1 LNHDA, CDR2 SQIVND (reference sequence). Losses at the gene ends were 5 bases for V and 5 bases for J; bases not matched to a gene: 6.

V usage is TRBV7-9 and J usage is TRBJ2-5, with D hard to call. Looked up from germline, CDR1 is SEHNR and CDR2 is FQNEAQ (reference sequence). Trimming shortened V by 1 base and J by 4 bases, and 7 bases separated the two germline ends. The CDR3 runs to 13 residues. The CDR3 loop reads CASSLGGTETQYF. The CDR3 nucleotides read TGTGCCAGCAGCTTAGGGGGTACAGAGACCCAGTACTTC. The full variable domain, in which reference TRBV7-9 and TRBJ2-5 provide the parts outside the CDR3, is DTGVSQNPRHKITKRGQNVTFRCDPISEHNRLYWYRQTLGQGPEFLTYFQNEAQLEKSRLLSDRFSAERPKGSFSTLEIQRTEQGDSAMYLCASSLGGTETQYFGPGTRLLVL.

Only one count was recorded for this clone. This CDR3 reads CASNHSPQGFRTGELFF. The CDR3, as DNA: TGTGCCAGCAACCATAGCCCACAGGGTTTTCGGACCGGGGAGCTGTTTTTT. This sequence joins TRBV28 and TRBJ2-2; weak D call: TRBD1 (6 bases). Germline assignment: CDR1 MDHEN and CDR2 SYDVKM. The CDR3 length is 17 residues. Trimming stripped 7 bases from V and 5 bases from J, with 23 bases between. Together with reference TRBV28 and TRBJ2-2, the CDR3 gives the full variable domain: DVKVTQSSRYLVKRTGEKVFLECVQDMDHENMFWYRQDPGLGLRLIYFSYDVKMKEKGDIPEGYSVSREKKERFSLILESASTNQTSMYLCASNHSPQGFRTGELFFGEGSRLTVL.

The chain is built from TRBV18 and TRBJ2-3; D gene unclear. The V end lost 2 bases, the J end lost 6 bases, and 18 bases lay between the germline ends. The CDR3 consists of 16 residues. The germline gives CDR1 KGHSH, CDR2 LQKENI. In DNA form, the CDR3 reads TGTGCCAGCTCACCATCATCCACCCTGGGTACTGATACGCAGTATTTT. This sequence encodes CASSPSSTLGTDTQYF.